This is a list of T cell receptor beta chains from one sample in a study of blood T cells in healthy people across ages. TCRdb redid the calling of the 5' RACE reads with MiXCR, one entry per CDR3 protein. The sample shows hundreds of thousands of distinct CDR3 sequences, about half of them seen only once. The sequenced material came from blood. The source of these receptors is a woman aged 55-70 years in good health. CDR3s include the opening cysteine and the closing phenylalanine or tryptophan. Each record gives: J gene, V gene, clone size, D gene, CDR3 length, CDR3 protein, CDR3 DNA. D genes are given only for firm matches. Expanded clones are given a class, and other clones once, few, many or no size at all.

TRBJ2-5 TRBV29-1 . TRBD1 12 CSAGRGRETQYF TGCAGCGCCGGCAGGGGGCGAGAGACCCAGTACTTC
TRBJ1-2 TRBV12-3/TRBV12-4 few . 12 CASSRVGYGYTF TGTGCCAGCAGCCGAGTGGGGTATGGCTACACCTTC
TRBJ2-1 TRBV3-1 . . 14 CASRLLARGDEQFF TGTGCCAGCAGACTACTAGCTAGGGGCGATGAGCAGTTCTTC
TRBJ2-5 TRBV24-1 . TRBD1 14 CATSEGQPGETQYF TGTGCCACCAGTGAGGGACAGCCGGGAGAGACCCAGTACTTC
TRBJ2-7 TRBV27 . TRBD2 17 CASTLTSGDRQTYEQYF TGTGCCAGCACCTTAACTAGCGGGGACCGTCAAACCTACGAGCAGTACTTC
TRBJ2-7 TRBV6-5 few TRBD1 14 CASKRGTGLYEQYF TGTGCCAGCAAAAGGGGGACAGGACTATACGAGCAGTACTTC
TRBJ2-5 TRBV29-1 few TRBD1 15 CSGAGTGGWSETQYF TGCAGCGGGGCCGGGACAGGGGGCTGGTCGGAGACCCAGTACTTC
TRBJ2-7 TRBV5-1 few . 13 CASSAQEGWEQYF TGCGCCAGCAGCGCGCAGGAGGGTTGGGAGCAGTACTTC
TRBJ2-7 TRBV10-3 . . 15 CAISERHVLTYEQYF TGTGCCATCAGCGAAAGGCACGTCCTCACCTACGAGCAGTACTTC
TRBJ2-3 TRBV29-1 . . 11 CSAGPGDTQYF TGCAGCGCCGGACCCGGGGATACGCAGTATTTT
TRBJ2-7 TRBV7-8 once TRBD2 16 CASSLVSSGGYNEQYF TGTGCCAGCAGCTTAGTCTCTTCGGGAGGGTACAATGAGCAGTACTTC
TRBJ1-1 TRBV20-1 few TRBD1 14 CSASLGTGDTEAFF TGCAGTGCTAGTCTCGGGACAGGGGACACTGAAGCTTTCTTT
TRBJ1-5 TRBV18 . . 15 CASSPRDGGNQPQHF TGTGCCAGCTCACCACGGGACGGAGGGAATCAGCCCCAGCATTTT
TRBJ1-4 TRBV6-1 . . 13 CASGGGVVEKLFF TGTGCCAGCGGAGGAGGGGTCGTTGAAAAACTGTTTTTT
TRBJ2-3 TRBV7-2 once . 13 CASSFSLADTQYF TGTGCCAGCAGCTTTTCGCTGGCAGATACGCAGTATTTT
TRBJ2-6 TRBV25-1 . . 16 CASSSDLGRGANVLTF TGTGCCAGCAGCAGTGACCTAGGGAGGGGGGCCAACGTCCTGACTTTC
TRBJ2-3 TRBV2 few TRBD2 13 CASFLAGSDTQYF TGTGCCAGCTTCCTAGCGGGATCTGATACGCAGTATTTT
TRBJ2-1 TRBV3-1 . TRBD1 15 CASSPPGQGFGEQFF TGTGCCAGCAGCCCACCGGGACAGGGTTTTGGTGAGCAGTTCTTC
TRBJ1-6 TRBV7-2 . . 13 CASSALSYSPLHF TGTGCTAGCAGCGCCCTTTCATATTCACCCCTCCACTTT
TRBJ2-1 TRBV15 . . 12 CATSRDRDEQFF TGTGCCACCAGCAGAGACAGGGATGAGCAGTTCTTC
TRBJ2-5 TRBV9 few . 13 CASSVIPQETQYF TGTGCCAGCAGCGTAATTCCGCAAGAGACCCAGTACTTC
TRBJ2-3 TRBV4-1 . . 15 CASSHRAANTDTQYF TGCGCCAGCAGCCATAGAGCGGCCAACACAGATACGCAGTATTTT
TRBJ2-7 TRBV29-1 . TRBD2 13 CSVEGGLAGEQYF TGCAGCGTTGAAGGGGGACTAGCCGGGGAGCAGTACTTC
TRBJ2-3 TRBV29-1 . . 14 CSVGWTASTDTQYF TGCAGCGTTGGATGGACAGCAAGCACAGATACGCAGTATTTT
TRBJ2-1 TRBV4-3 . . 15 CASSAARSSYNEQFF TGCGCCAGCAGCGCCGCGCGAAGCTCCTACAATGAGCAGTTCTTC
TRBJ2-7 TRBV20-1 . . 12 CSARDRYYEQYF TGCAGTGCTAGGGACAGATACTACGAGCAGTACTTC
TRBJ2-5 TRBV9 few . 14 CASSIRDAASTQYF TGTGCCAGCAGCATCCGGGACGCCGCGTCGACCCAGTACTTC
TRBJ2-1 TRBV7-9 . . 17 CASTGDAEDPTYNEQFF TGTGCCAGCACCGGCGACGCGGAGGACCCAACCTACAATGAGCAGTTCTTC
TRBJ2-7 TRBV28 few TRBD2 13 CASSPSGRSEQYF TGTGCCAGCAGCCCCAGCGGGAGATCCGAGCAGTACTTC
TRBJ2-3 TRBV5-1 few TRBD1 16 CASSWGDRGFEDTQYF TGCGCCAGCAGCTGGGGGGACAGGGGGTTTGAAGATACGCAGTATTTT
TRBJ2-3 TRBV7-2 . TRBD2 16 CASSLAGGTSGSTQYF TGTGCCAGCAGCTTAGCGGGAGGGACTAGCGGTAGTACGCAGTATTTT
TRBJ2-7 TRBV28 . TRBD1 17 CASSLQLGTGTAYEQYF TGTGCCAGCAGTTTACAGCTTGGGACAGGGACTGCTTACGAGCAGTACTTC